The present TCR beta chain was sequenced within a study of CD8 T cells in ankylosing spondylitis. Germline V gene sequence: CDR1 DFQATT, CDR2 SNEGSKA (reference sequence). The CDR3 consists of 13 residues. V dropped 6 bases and J dropped 3 bases, with 12 bases sitting between them. Study observations and caveats: Apparently characteristic of ankylosing spondylitis blood was a TCR beta motif (eight highly homologous variants). Reportedly, significant enrichment of disease-linked clones occurred in matched ankylosing spondylitis synovial fluid.

There are a few counts of this clonotype. Its specificity is not known. One entry per CDR3 protein results from TCRdb running MiXCR on the 5' RACE reads. The table includes under 300,000 distinct CDR3 sequences, about a sixth detected once. Sequenced sample: blood, either unsorted or a sorted T cell fraction (not recorded which). The TCR comes from a male donor with ankylosing spondylitis or in good health (not recorded which). The genes are TRBV20-1 and TRBJ1-3; D gene unclear. The CDR3 sequence is CSAQPGRGNTIYF. As DNA, the CDR3 is TGCAGTGCCCAACCCGGGCGTGGAAACACCATATATTTT.